This is a list of T cell receptor beta chains from one sample in a study of blood T cell repertoires in COVID-19. Profiling relied on immunoSEQ multiplex PCR, and the TCRdb table lists in-frame clones only, not all of them. The sample contains 200,000 to 300,000 clones, 83% of which appear only once. The material sequenced was peripheral blood. The receptors come from a human donor in a cohort sampled during active COVID-19. Both conserved end residues are trimmed from each CDR3. Some rows mark clone size as missing; the rest say once, few, many or name a class of expanded clone.

CDR3 | V | size | J
ASSLQGTGELF | TRBV14 | . | TRBJ2-2
ASSLGTSGGATDTQY | TRBV7-2 | . | TRBJ2-3
ASSPGLAEETQY | TRBV5-4 | . | TRBJ2-5
SAQDREKLF | TRBV20-1 | once | TRBJ1-4
ASSYRLAGVAQETQY | TRBV6-2/TRBV6-3 | . | TRBJ2-5
ASSLAGLAGVSEQY | TRBV5-1 | . | TRBJ2-7
ASSQSPSSDTQY | TRBV11-2 | . | TRBJ2-3
ASSELGLAGRDTQY | TRBV2 | . | TRBJ2-3
ASSLARSANTGELF | TRBV5-1 | . | TRBJ2-2
ASSEAWQSGNTIY | TRBV6-1 | once | TRBJ1-3
AWRRTGGEKLF | TRBV30 | . | TRBJ1-4
ASSSSVHEQF | TRBV18 | . | TRBJ2-1
AISGTPGHRGPAKNIQY | TRBV10-3 | . | TRBJ2-4
ASSEGGQGQPQH | TRBV10-1 | . | TRBJ1-5
AWSVGTGREKLF | TRBV30 | . | TRBJ1-4
ASSGRDSYEQY | TRBV5-8 | few | TRBJ2-7
ASSVGLAGLSSYEQY | TRBV9 | . | TRBJ2-7
ASSPTEGGSYNSPLH | TRBV5-6 | . | TRBJ1-6
ASTVYGEDSPLH | TRBV6-5 | . | TRBJ1-6
ASSSQGDAFVYEQY | TRBV11-1 | . | TRBJ2-7
ASRAGSNQPQH | TRBV6-5 | . | TRBJ1-5
AISGPDRGNTEAF | TRBV10-3 | . | TRBJ1-1
ASERVGDSTDTQY | TRBV2 | . | TRBJ2-3
ASSIDQGANNEQF | TRBV19 | . | TRBJ2-1
ASGAGAGANVLT | TRBV28 | . | TRBJ2-6
ASSDAGTGNYEQY | TRBV25-1 | few | TRBJ2-7
ASSSLGQGAGDTQY | TRBV7-2 | . | TRBJ2-3
ASSLEGQGSTIAKNIQY | TRBV7-2 | . | TRBJ2-4
AISELWGQDEQY | TRBV10-3 | few | TRBJ2-7
ASREGRIDGTIY | TRBV2 | . | TRBJ1-3
ASRRAQGNAYEQY | TRBV19 | . | TRBJ2-7
ATSKGLASTDEQY | TRBV15 | . | TRBJ2-7
ASSQDPTSGRGSYEQY | TRBV4-1 | . | TRBJ2-7
ASSSTGVGGYT | TRBV5-1 | . | TRBJ1-2
ASSRSQNYGYT | TRBV18 | . | TRBJ1-2
ASSLPGRNTEAF | TRBV5-1 | . | TRBJ1-1
ASFSTSGVYEQY | TRBV6-5 | . | TRBJ2-7
ASRNQRGGGYEQY | TRBV2 | . | TRBJ2-7
ASIESTGRIHQPQH | TRBV19 | . | TRBJ1-5
ASSVAGGRQETQY | TRBV9 | . | TRBJ2-5
ASTSGTGEETQY | TRBV10-2 | . | TRBJ2-5
ASSLGRLDNEQF | TRBV7-2 | once | TRBJ2-1
ASSTGSNTQH | TRBV19 | . | TRBJ1-5
ASSSGQGTSQPQH | TRBV7-6 | . | TRBJ1-5
ASSPQGASNYGYT | TRBV9 | . | TRBJ1-2
ASSASRNTEAF | TRBV5-1 | . | TRBJ1-1